The 17 T cell receptor beta chains below come from one sample, sequenced in a study of STAT5B mutations in CD4+ large granular lymphocyte leukemia. Generated by immunoSEQ multiplex PCR, the TCRdb table keeps only in-frame clones and is missing some. The sample lists roughly 30,000 clones, 65% to 75% occurring once. The sample comprised CD4+ T cells from blood buffy coats. Every receptor here comes from a human donor in good health.

The V gene is TRBV19, the J gene TRBJ1-5, with 7 bases that match TRBD1. The CDR3 covers 14 residues. Germline lookup yields CDR1 LNHDA and CDR2 SQIVND (reference sequence). V shed 5 bases and J 9 bases; nucleotides not matched to a gene: 10. The CDR3 DNA reads as TGTGCCAGTAGTGACGACAGGGTCGTTCCGCCCCAGCATTTT. This sequence encodes CASSDDRVVPPQHF.

V is TRBV18 and J is TRBJ1-3, with D unclear. Between the trimmed V and J ends, which lost 2 bases and 0 bases, there was a span of 17 bases. Looked up from germline, CDR1 is KGHSH and CDR2 is LQKENI. This CDR3 contains 18 residues. In DNA, the CDR3 is TGTGCCAGCTCACCAAGTAGACCCCCGCGTGACTCTGGAAACACCATATATTTT. It is translated as CASSPSRPPRDSGNTIYF.

This chain links TRBV18 with TRBJ2-1, with 7 bases aligning to TRBD2. This CDR3 has 16 amino acids. J was trimmed by 3 bases and V by 0 bases; bases with no gene match: 5. Germline assignment: CDR1 KGHSH and CDR2 LQKENI. CDR3 loop: CASSPPTGGNYNEQFF. Here the CDR3 DNA reads TGTGCCAGCTCACCACCGACGGGAGGTAACTACAATGAGCAGTTCTTC.

The chain is built from TRBV9 and TRBJ2-5; the match to TRBD2 covers 8 bases. The CDR3 contains 15 residues. With 3 bases clipped from V and 1 base from J, the junction kept 5 bases outside the gene matches. Per germline, CDR1 SGDLS and CDR2 YYNGEE. This CDR3 reads CASSARLASQETQYF. In DNA, the CDR3 is TGTGCCAGCAGCGCAAGACTAGCGAGCCAAGAGACCCAGTACTTC.

The V call is TRBV5-1, the J call TRBJ1-2; D perhaps matches TRBD1 (6 bases). Germline CDR1 SGHRS, CDR2 YFSETQ. Trimming stripped 1 base from V and 2 bases from J, with 9 bases between. The CDR3 spans 14 residues. Here the CDR3 reads CASSLSTGNYGYTF. The CDR3 bases are TGCGCCAGCAGCTTGTCCACAGGGAACTATGGCTACACCTTC. Drawing the rest from reference TRBV5-1 and TRBJ1-2, the complete variable domain is KAGVTQTPRYLIKTRGQQVTLSCSPISGHRSVSWYQQTPGQGLQFLFEYFSETQRNKGNFPGRFSGRQFSNSRSEMNVSTLELGDSALYLCASSLSTGNYGYTFGSGTRLTVV.

This chain connects TRBV19 to TRBJ1-2; unclear D gene. Looked up from germline, CDR1 is LNHDA and CDR2 is SQIVND (reference sequence). The ends were cut back, 5 bases at V and 4 bases at J, with 8 bases in the middle. This CDR3 contains 12 residues. The CDR3 spells CASSPALYGYTF. CDR3 DNA: TGTGCCAGTAGTCCGGCCCTCTATGGCTACACCTTC.

This clone came up once. V is TRBV7-2 and J is TRBJ2-5; TRBD2 matches at 8 bases. Germline trimming cut 5 bases from V and 3 bases from J; bases unmatched to any gene: 14. CDR3 length: 17 amino acids. Germline-derived CDR1 and CDR2 are SGHTA and FQGNSA. CDR3 in DNA: TGTGCCAGCAGCCTTCGAGGGGGAGCGGGAGTCGAAGAGACCCAGTACTTC. Protein: CASSLRGGAGVEETQYF.

This chain links TRBV2 with TRBJ2-3, with D possibly TRBD2 on 6 matching bases. This CDR3 region has 13 residues. The germline gives CDR1 SNHLY, CDR2 FYNNEI. V was cut by 6 bases and J by 3 bases, with 10 bases left in between. The CDR3 protein is CASRVSGTDTQYF. The CDR3 coding sequence is TGTGCCAGCAGGGTCAGCGGGACAGATACGCAGTATTTT.

This rearrangement joins TRBV6-5 to TRBJ2-3; D unclear. Germline CDR1 reads MNHEY; CDR2 reads SVGAGI. This CDR3 contains 11 residues. Trimming pared 8 bases from V and 6 bases from J, leaving 9 bases between. The CDR3 region is CASALRDTQYF. The CDR3, as DNA: TGTGCCAGCGCCTTACGGGATACGCAGTATTTT.

The sample holds a few counts of this clone. The chain uses TRBV19 and TRBJ1-1, with no clear D. Germline-derived CDR1 and CDR2 are LNHDA and SQIVND (reference sequence). The V gene lost 1 base and the J gene lost 0 bases, with 12 bases spanning the gap. This CDR3 is built from 16 residues. CDR3 coding DNA: TGTGCCAGTAGTATAGTCGAGGGTAGCATGAACACTGAAGCTTTCTTT. It is translated as CASSIVEGSMNTEAFF.

The chain employs TRBV6-1 and TRBJ1-1, with 9 bases identical to TRBD1. This CDR3 is 13 amino acids long. Germline loops: CDR1 MNHNS, CDR2 SASEGT. Trimming removed 11 bases from V and 13 bases from J; junction bases left unmatched: 17. CDR3 in DNA: TGTGCCCTGGGGGTCGCCGGGACAGGGTCTCTTTTCTTT. Amino acids: CALGVAGTGSLFF.

The V gene is TRBV9, the J gene TRBJ2-6, with D tentatively TRBD1 (7 bases). Trimming stripped 2 bases from V and 2 bases from J, with 26 bases between. The CDR3 has 21 amino acids. Germline CDR1 and CDR2: SGDLS and YYNGEE. CDR3 sequence: CASSVDLGQGGLSAGANVLTF. The CDR3, as DNA: TGTGCCAGCAGCGTTGACCTGGGGCAGGGGGGATTGTCGGCTGGGGCCAACGTCCTGACTTTC.

J is TRBJ1-5 and V is TRBV19, with 7 bases aligning to TRBD1. The CDR3 sequence is 16 residues long. Germline trimming cut 6 bases from V and 2 bases from J; bases unmatched to any gene: 10. Germline assignment: CDR1 LNHDA and CDR2 SQIVND (reference sequence). CDR3 sequence reads: CASSDPNRGGNQPQHF. The CDR3 DNA reads TGTGCCAGTAGCGACCCTAACAGGGGTGGCAATCAGCCCCAGCATTTT.

The chain combines TRBV28 with TRBJ1-2; D possibly corresponds to TRBD1 (5 bases). V shed 3 bases and J shed 9 bases, with 17 bases lying between them. CDR1 is MDHEN and CDR2 is SYDVKM in the germline V gene. This CDR3 comprises 14 residues. CDR3 DNA sequence: TGTGCCAGCAGTTTGGGACGTCTGTCCCTGAGCTACACCTTC. It translates to CASSLGRLSLSYTF.

This chain connects TRBV19 to TRBJ2-5; perhaps TRBD1 as D (5 bases). This CDR3 is built from 14 residues. Germline CDR1 LNHDA, CDR2 SQIVND (reference sequence). With 2 bases removed from V and 5 bases from J, the gap between germline ends came to 12 bases. The CDR3 loop reads CASSIRGFRETQYF. The CDR3 coding sequence is TGTGCCAGTAGTATAAGGGGATTTCGGGAGACCCAGTACTTC.

V and J are TRBV5-5 and TRBJ2-7; 7 positions match TRBD1. The V gene's germline CDR1 is SGHKS and CDR2 YYEKEE (reference sequence). With 2 bases clipped from V and 1 base from J, the junction kept 3 bases outside the gene matches. The CDR3 extends over 14 amino acids. The DNA for the CDR3 is TGTGCCAGCAGCTTTGGGGACAGTTCCTACGAGCAGTACGTC. Encoded protein: CASSFGDSSYEQYV.

The rearrangement uses TRBV19 and TRBJ2-5; possible D gene TRBD1, 5 bases. Per germline, CDR1 LNHDA and CDR2 SQIVND (reference sequence). Trimming took off 5 bases at V and 5 bases at J, with 12 bases between the two ends. This CDR3 has 13 residues. This chain's CDR3 is CASSPRVRETQYF. The CDR3 DNA is TGTGCCAGTAGTCCCAGGGTTCGGGAGACCCAGTACTTC.